This TCR beta chain was profiled in a study of cytomegalovirus exposure and HLA in healthy donors. Germline CDR1 MNHNS, CDR2 SASEGT. The CDR3 totals 13 residues. Between the trimmed V and J ends, which lost 0 bases and 1 base, there was a span of 3 bases. The primer mix had 60 Vbeta and 13 Jbeta primers. The method was immunoSEQ multiplex PCR; TCRdb's version includes in-frame clones alone and lacks a portion of them. Of tens of thousands of clones in the sample, 63% were seen once. Sequencing was performed on PBMCs. V is TRBV6-1 and J is TRBJ1-1; D not resolved. The clonotype originates from a woman aged 25-40 years in good health and CMV-seronegative. CDR3 nucleotides: TGTGCCAGCAGTGAAGCCCGGAACACTGAAGCTTTCTTT. Residues: CASSEARNTEAFF.